This T cell receptor beta chain is drawn from a study of cytomegalovirus exposure and HLA in healthy donors. General study results and limits: Accurate prediction of HLA-A and HLA-B alleles (for most subjects) was reportedly achieved from TCR beta sequences.

60 Vbeta and 13 Jbeta primers were used in PCR. Sequenced by immunoSEQ multiplex PCR; TCRdb stores in-frame clones only, minus some. The repertoire holds roughly 190,000 clones, with 80% to 90% as singletons. About this clone itself: What it recognizes is unknown.

CDR3 length: 13 amino acids. Germline V lookup: CDR1 MDHEN, CDR2 SYDVKM. This chain connects TRBV28 to TRBJ2-5; D uncertain. The end of the DNA is better explained by TRBJ2-7, so the J call may be wrong. This sequence was found in a man aged 40-49 years in good health and CMV-seropositive. The material sequenced was PBMCs. The CDR3 region is CASSFGRWHEQYF. CDR3 coding DNA: TGTGCCAGCAGTTTCGGCAGGTGGCACGAGCAGTACTTC.